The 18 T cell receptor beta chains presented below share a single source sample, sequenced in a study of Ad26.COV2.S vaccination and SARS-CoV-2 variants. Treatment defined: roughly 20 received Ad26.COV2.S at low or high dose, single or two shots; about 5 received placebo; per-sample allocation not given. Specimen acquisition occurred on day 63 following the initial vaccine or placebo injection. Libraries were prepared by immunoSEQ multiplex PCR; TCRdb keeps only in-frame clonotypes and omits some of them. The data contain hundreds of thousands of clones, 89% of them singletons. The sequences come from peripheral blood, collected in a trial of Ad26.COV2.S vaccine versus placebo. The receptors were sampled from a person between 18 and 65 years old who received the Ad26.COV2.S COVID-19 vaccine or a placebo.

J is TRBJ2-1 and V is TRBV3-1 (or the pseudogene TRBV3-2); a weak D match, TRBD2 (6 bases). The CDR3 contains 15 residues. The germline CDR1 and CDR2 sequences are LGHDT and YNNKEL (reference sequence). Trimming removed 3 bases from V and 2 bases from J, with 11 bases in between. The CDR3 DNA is TGTGCCAGCAGCCATGAGGGAGGCCCCTACAATGAGCAGTTCTTC. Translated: CASSHEGGPYNEQFF.

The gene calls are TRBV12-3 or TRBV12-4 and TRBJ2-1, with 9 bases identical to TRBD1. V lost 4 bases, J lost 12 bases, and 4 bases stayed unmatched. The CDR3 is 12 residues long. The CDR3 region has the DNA TGTGCCAGCAGTTGGGGACAGGGATCGCAGTTCTTC. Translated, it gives CASSWGQGSQFF.

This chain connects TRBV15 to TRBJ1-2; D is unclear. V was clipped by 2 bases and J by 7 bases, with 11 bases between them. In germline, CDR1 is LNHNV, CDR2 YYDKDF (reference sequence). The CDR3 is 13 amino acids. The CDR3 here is CATSRQVSGGYTF. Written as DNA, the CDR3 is TGTGCCACCAGCAGACAAGTCAGCGGTGGCTACACCTTC.

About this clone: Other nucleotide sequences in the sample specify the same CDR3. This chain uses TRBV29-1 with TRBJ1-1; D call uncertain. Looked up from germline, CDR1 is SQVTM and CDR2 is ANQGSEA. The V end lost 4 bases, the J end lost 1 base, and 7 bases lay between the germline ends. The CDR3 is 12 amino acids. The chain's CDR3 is CSVGTGNTEAFF. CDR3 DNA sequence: TGCAGCGTTGGGACGGGGAACACTGAAGCTTTCTTT.

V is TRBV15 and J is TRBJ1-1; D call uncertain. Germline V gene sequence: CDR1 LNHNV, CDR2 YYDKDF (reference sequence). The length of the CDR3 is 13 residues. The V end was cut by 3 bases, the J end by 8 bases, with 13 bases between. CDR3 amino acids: CATSSYFGREAFF. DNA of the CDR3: TGTGCCACCAGCAGTTATTTTGGGAGAGAAGCTTTCTTT.

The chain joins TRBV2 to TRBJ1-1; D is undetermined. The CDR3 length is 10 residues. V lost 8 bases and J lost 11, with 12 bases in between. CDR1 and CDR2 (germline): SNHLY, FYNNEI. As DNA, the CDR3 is TGTGCCAGCGAAATAGCAATGGCTTTCTTT. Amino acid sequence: CASEIAMAFF.

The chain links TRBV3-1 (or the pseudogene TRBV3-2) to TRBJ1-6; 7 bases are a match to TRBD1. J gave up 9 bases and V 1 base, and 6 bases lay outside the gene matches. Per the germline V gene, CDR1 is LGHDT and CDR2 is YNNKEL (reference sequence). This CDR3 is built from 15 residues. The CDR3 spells CASSQALGGLSPLHF. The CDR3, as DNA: TGTGCCAGCAGCCAAGCCCTAGGGGGCCTTTCACCCCTCCACTTT.

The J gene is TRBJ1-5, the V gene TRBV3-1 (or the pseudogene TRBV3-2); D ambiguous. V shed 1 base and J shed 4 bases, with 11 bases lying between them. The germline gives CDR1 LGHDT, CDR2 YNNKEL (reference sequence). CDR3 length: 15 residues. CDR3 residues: CASSQGGFGNQPQHF. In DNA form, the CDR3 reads TGTGCCAGCAGCCAAGGCGGGTTTGGGAATCAGCCCCAGCATTTT.

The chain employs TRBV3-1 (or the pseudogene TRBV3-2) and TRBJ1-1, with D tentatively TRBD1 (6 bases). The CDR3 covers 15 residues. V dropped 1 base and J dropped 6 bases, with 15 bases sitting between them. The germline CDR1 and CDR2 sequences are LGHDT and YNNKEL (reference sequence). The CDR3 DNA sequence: TGTGCCAGCAGCCAAGTAGAACAGGGTTATTCTGAAGCTTTCTTT. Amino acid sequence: CASSQVEQGYSEAFF.

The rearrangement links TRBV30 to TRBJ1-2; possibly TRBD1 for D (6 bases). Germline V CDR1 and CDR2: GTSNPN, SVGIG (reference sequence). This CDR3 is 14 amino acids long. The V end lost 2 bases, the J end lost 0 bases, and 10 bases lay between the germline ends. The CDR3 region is CAWSTTGPNYGYTF. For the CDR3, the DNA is TGTGCCTGGAGTACGACAGGCCCTAACTATGGCTACACCTTC.

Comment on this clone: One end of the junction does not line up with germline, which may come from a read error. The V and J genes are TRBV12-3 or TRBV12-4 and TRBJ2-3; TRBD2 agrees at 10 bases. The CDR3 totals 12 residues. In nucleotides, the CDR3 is TGTGCCAGCAGTCTAGCGGGGGAAAGGCAGTATTTT. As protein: CASSLAGERQYF.

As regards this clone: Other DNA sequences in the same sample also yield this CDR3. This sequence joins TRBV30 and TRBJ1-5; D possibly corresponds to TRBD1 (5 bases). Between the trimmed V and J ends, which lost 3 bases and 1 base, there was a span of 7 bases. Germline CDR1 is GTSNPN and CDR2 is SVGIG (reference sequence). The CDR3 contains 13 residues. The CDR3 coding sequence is TGTGCCTGGAGCGGGGGGAGCAATCAGCCCCAGCATTTT. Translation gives CAWSGGSNQPQHF.

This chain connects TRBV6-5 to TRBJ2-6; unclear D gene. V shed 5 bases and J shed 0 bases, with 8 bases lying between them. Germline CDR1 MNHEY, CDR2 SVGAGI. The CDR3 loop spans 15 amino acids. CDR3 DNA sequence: TGTGCCAGCAGTAGGCTATACTCTGGGGCCAACGTCCTGACTTTC. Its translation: CASSRLYSGANVLTF.

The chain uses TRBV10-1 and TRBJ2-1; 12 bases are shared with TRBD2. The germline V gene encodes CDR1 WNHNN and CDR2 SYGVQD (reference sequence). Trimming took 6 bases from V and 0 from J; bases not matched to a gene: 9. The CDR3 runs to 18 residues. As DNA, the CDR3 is TGCGCCAGCAGCGGTAGGACTAGCGGGGAAAGCTCCTACAATGAGCAGTTCTTC. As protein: CASSGRTSGESSYNEQFF.

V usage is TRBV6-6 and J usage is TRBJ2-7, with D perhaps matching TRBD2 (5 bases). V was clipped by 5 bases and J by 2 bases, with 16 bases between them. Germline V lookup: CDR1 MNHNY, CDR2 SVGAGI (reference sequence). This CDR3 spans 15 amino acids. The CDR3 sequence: CASSTMKGGAYEQYF. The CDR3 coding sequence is TGTGCCAGCAGTACCATGAAAGGAGGAGCCTACGAGCAGTACTTC.

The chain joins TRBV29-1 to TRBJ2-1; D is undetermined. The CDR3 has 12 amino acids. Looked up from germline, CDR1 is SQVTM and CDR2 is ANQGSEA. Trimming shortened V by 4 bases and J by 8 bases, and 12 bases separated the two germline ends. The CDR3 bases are TGCAGCGTTGGGGAACCAGTCTATGAGCAGTTCTTC. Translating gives CSVGEPVYEQFF.

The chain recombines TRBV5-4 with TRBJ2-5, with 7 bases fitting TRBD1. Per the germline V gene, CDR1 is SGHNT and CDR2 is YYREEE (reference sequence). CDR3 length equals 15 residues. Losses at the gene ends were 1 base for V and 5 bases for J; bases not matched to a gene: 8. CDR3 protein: CASSLNSGGTETQYF. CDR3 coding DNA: TGTGCCAGCAGCTTGAATTCAGGGGGAACCGAGACCCAGTACTTC.

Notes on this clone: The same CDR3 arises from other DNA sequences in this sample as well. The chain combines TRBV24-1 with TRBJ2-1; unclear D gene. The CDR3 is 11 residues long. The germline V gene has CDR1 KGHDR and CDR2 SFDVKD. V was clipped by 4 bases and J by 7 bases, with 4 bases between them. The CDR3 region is CATSELNEQFF. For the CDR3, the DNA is TGTGCCACCAGTGAGTTAAATGAGCAGTTCTTC.